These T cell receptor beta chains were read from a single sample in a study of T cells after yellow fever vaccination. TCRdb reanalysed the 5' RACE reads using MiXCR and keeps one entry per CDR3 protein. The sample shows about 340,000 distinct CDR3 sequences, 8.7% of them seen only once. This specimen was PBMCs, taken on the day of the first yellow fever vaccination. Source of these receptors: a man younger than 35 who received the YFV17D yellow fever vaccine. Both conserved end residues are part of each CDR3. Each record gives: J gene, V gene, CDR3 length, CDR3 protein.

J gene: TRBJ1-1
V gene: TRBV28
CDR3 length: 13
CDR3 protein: CASNPGRTLEAFF

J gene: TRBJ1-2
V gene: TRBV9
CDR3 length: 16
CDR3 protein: CASSVAPDRANYGYTF

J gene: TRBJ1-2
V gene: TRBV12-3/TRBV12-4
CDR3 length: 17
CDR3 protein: CASSFTAPRVPNYGYTF

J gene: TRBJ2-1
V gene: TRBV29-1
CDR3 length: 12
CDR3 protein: CSVERANNEQFF

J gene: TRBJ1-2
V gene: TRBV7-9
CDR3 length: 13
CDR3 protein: CASSSAGYYGYTF

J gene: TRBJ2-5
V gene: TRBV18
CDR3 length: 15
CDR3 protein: CASSPVRVQGETQYF

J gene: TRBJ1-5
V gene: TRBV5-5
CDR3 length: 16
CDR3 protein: CASRQGTGYSNQPQHF

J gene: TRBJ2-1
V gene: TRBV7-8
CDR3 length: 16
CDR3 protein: CASSPRGQGAYNEQFF

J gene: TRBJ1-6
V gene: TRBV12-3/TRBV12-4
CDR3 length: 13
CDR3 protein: CASSLNTDSPLHF

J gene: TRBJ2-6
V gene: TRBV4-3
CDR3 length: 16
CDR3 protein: CASSQGGPSGANVLTF

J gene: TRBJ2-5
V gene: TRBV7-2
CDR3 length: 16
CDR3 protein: CASSSTSGGVGETQYF

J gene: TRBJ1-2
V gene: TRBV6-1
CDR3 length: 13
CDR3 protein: CASSVEPNYGYTF

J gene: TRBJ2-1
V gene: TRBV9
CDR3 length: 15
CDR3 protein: CASSVGAGGDYEQFF

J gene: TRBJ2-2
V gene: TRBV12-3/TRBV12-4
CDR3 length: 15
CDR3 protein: CASRLGLAGTGELFF

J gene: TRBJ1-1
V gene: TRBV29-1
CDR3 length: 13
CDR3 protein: CSVVSRGVPEAFF

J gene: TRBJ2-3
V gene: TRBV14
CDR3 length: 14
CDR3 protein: CASSQEVATDTQYF

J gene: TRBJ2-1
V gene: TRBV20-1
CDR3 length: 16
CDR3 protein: CSFGGHAPGPESEQFF

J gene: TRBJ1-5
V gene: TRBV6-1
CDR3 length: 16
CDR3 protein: CASSPGHIYSNQPQHF

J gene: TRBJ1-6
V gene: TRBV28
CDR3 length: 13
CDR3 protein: CASISRENSPLHF

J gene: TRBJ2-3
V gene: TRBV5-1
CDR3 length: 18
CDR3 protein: CASSLEGFGGPGTDTQYF

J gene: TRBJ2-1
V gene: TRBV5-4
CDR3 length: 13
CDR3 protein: CATEDRAGNEQFF

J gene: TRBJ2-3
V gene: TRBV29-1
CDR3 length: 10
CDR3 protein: CSVVDRTQYF

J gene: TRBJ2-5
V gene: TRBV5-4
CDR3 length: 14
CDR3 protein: CASRRLAGTKTQYF

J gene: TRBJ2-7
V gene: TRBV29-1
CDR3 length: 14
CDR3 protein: CSVHGLAGTYEQYF

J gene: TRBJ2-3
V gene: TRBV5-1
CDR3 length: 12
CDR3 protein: CASSLDKDTQYF

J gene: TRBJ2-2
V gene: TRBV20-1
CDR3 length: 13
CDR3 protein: CSAEFANTGELFF

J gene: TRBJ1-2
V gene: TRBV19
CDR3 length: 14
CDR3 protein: CASLGQTGKSGYTF

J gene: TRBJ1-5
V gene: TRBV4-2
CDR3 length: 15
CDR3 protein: CASSQEHRENQPQHF

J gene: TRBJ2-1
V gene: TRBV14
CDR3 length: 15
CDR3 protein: CASSPTSGAYNEQFF

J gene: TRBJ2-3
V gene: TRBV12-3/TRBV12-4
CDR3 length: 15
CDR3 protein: CASARGGVSTDTQYF

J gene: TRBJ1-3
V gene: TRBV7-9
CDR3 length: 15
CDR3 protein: CASSPGRWLGNTIYF

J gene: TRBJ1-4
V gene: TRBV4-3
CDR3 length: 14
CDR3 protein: CASSRDRVGEKLFF

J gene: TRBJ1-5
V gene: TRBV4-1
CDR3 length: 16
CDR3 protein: CASSQEVTGVRQPQHF

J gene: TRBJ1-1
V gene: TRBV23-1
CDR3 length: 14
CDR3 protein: CASSQLGRAEEAFF

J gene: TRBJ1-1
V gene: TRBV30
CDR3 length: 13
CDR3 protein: CAWTAPTNTEAFF

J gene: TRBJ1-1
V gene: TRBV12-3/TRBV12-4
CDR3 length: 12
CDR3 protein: CASSALLGEAFF